Listed below are T cell receptor beta chains from one sample, sequenced in a study of blood T cell repertoires in COVID-19. This table comes from immunoSEQ multiplex PCR, and its TCRdb copy is limited to in-frame clones, with some not included. Of roughly 230,000 clones detected, over 70% appear once; the ten largest clones hold around 30%. Sequenced sample: peripheral blood. These receptors were taken from a man aged 35-49 years with acute or convalescent COVID-19. CDR3s include the opening cysteine and the closing phenylalanine or tryptophan. Each record gives: clone size, V gene, J gene, D gene, CDR3 DNA, CDR3 protein. D genes are given only for firm matches. The size entry is marked missing in some rows and otherwise reads once, few, many or a size class.

abundance: .; v_gene: TRBV2; j_gene: TRBJ1-4; d_gene: TRBD1; CDR3nt: TGTGCCAGCAGTGAAGAGGGGACAGTTGAAAAACTGTTTTTT; CDR3aa: CASSEEGTVEKLFF
abundance: once; v_gene: TRBV3-1/TRBV3-2; j_gene: TRBJ1-2; d_gene: .; CDR3nt: TGTGCCACCACCAAGGGGGATGGCTACACCTTC; CDR3aa: CATTKGDGYTF
abundance: .; v_gene: TRBV9; j_gene: TRBJ2-3; d_gene: .; CDR3nt: TGTGCCAGCAGCGTAGCTTGGGCGGGGATTGCAGATACGCAGTATTTT; CDR3aa: CASSVAWAGIADTQYF
abundance: .; v_gene: TRBV7-4; j_gene: TRBJ2-3; d_gene: .; CDR3nt: TGTGCCAGCAGCCCACAGGGTCGCGGGACAGATACGCAGTATTTT; CDR3aa: CASSPQGRGTDTQYF
abundance: once; v_gene: TRBV30; j_gene: TRBJ2-3; d_gene: TRBD1; CDR3nt: TGTGCCTGGAACCGGCGGAGGGGACAGGGGGCGGGAGATACGCAGTATTTT; CDR3aa: CAWNRRRGQGAGDTQYF
abundance: .; v_gene: TRBV15; j_gene: TRBJ2-3; d_gene: TRBD1; CDR3nt: TGTGCCACCAGCAGGGGACAGACAAGCACAGATACGCAGTATTTT; CDR3aa: CATSRGQTSTDTQYF
abundance: .; v_gene: TRBV5-1; j_gene: TRBJ1-2; d_gene: .; CDR3nt: TGCGCCAGCAGCTTGGCCGGACTGAAATATGGCTACACCTTC; CDR3aa: CASSLAGLKYGYTF
abundance: .; v_gene: TRBV19; j_gene: TRBJ1-5; d_gene: .; CDR3nt: TGTGCCACCGAACAGGACAGCCATAGCAATCAGCCCCAGCATTTT; CDR3aa: CATEQDSHSNQPQHF
abundance: once; v_gene: TRBV14; j_gene: TRBJ2-1; d_gene: .; CDR3nt: TGTGCCAGCAGCCTATTCCGACAGAACAATGAGCAGTTCTTC; CDR3aa: CASSLFRQNNEQFF
abundance: .; v_gene: TRBV6-5; j_gene: TRBJ1-1; d_gene: .; CDR3nt: TGTGCCAGCACCAGGGACACTGAAGCTTTCTTT; CDR3aa: CASTRDTEAFF
abundance: few; v_gene: TRBV19; j_gene: TRBJ1-1; d_gene: TRBD1; CDR3nt: TGTGCCAGTAGTGGGACAGGACCCGAAGCTTTCTTT; CDR3aa: CASSGTGPEAFF